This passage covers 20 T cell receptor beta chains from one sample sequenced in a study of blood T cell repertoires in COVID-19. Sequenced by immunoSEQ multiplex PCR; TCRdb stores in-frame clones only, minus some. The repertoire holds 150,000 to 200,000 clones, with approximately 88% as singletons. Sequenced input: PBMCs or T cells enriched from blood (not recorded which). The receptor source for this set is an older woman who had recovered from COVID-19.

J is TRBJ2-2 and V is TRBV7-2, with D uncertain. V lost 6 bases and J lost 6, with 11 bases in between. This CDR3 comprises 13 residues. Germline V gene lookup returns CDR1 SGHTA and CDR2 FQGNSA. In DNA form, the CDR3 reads TGTGCCAGCAGAAATCCCTTCGCCGGGGAGCTGTTTTTT. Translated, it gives CASRNPFAGELFF.

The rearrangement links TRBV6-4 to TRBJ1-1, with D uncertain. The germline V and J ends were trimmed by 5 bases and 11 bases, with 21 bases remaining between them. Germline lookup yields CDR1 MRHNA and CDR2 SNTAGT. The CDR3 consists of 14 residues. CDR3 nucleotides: TGTGCCAGCAGTCCCCACGGAGGGCAGGCCGAGGCTTTCTTT. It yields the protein CASSPHGGQAEAFF.

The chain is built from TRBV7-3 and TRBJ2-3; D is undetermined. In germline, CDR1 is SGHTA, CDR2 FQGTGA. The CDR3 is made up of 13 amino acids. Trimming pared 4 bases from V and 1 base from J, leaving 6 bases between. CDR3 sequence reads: CASSYSGTDTQYF. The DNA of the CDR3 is TGTGCCAGCAGCTATTCAGGCACAGATACGCAGTATTTT.

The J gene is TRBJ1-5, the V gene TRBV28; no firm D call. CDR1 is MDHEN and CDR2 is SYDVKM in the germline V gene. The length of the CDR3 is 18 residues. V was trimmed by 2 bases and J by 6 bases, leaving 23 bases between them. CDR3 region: CASSLLYGLGLNGQPQHF. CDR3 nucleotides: TGTGCCAGCAGTTTACTTTATGGCCTCGGACTAAACGGTCAGCCCCAGCATTTT. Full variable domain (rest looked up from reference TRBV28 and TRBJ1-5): DVKVTQSSRYLVKRTGEKVFLECVQDMDHENMFWYRQDPGLGLRLIYFSYDVKMKEKGDIPEGYSVSREKKERFSLILESASTNQTSMYLCASSLLYGLGLNGQPQHFGDGTRLSIL.

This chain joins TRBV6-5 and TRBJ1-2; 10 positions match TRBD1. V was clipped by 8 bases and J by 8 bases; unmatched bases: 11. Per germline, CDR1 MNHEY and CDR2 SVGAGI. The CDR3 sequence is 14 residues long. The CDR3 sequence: CASYLPGQGNGYTF. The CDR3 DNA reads TGTGCCAGCTATCTCCCGGGACAGGGGAACGGCTACACCTTC.

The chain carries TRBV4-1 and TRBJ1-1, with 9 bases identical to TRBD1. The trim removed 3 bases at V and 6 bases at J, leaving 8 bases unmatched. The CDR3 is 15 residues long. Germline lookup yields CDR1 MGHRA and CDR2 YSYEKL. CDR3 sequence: CASSQNRGRMAEAFF. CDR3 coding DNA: TGCGCCAGCAGCCAGAACAGGGGGCGCATGGCTGAAGCTTTCTTT.

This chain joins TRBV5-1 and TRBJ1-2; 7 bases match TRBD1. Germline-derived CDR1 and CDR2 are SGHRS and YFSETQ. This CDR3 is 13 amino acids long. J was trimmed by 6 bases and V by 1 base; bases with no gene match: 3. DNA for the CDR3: TGCGCCAGCAGCTTGCCCGGGACAGATGGCTACACCTTC. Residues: CASSLPGTDGYTF.

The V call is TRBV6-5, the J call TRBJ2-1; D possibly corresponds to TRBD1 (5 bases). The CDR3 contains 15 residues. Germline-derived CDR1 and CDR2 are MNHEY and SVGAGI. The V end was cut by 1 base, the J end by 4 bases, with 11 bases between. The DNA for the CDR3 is TGTGCCAGCAGTTACTTAGGGGCGAATTACAATGAGCAGTTCTTC. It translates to CASSYLGANYNEQFF.

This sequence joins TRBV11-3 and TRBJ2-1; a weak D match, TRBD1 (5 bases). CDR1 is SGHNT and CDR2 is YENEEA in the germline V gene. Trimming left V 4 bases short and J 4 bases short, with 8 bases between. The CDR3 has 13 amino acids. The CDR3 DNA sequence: TGTGCCAGCAGCTCAGGACAATACAATGAGCAGTTCTTC. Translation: CASSSGQYNEQFF. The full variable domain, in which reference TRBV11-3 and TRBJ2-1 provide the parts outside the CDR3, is EAGVVQSPRYKIIEKKQPVAFWCNPISGHNTLYWYLQNLGQGPELLIRYENEEAVDDSQLPKDRFSAERLKGVDSTLKIQPAELGDSAVYLCASSSGQYNEQFFGPGTRLTVL.

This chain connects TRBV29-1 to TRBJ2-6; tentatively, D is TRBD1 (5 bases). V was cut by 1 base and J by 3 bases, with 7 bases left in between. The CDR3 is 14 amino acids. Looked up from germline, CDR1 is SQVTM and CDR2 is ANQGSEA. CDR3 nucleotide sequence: TGCAGCGTTGAAGGGGGCAGTGGGGCCAACGTCCTGACTTTC. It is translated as CSVEGGSGANVLTF.

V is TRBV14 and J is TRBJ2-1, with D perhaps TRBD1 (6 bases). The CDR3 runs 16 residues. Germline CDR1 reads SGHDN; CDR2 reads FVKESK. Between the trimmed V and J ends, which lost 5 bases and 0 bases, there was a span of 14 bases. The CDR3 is CASSSLGTSSYNEQFF. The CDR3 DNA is TGTGCCAGCAGCTCCCTAGGGACATCCTCCTACAATGAGCAGTTCTTC.

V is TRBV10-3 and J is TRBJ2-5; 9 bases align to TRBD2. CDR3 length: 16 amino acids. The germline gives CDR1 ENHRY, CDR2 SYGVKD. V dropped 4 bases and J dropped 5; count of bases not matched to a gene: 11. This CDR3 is CAISASGGRIGETQYF. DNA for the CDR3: TGTGCCATCAGTGCAAGCGGGGGGAGGATTGGGGAGACCCAGTACTTC.

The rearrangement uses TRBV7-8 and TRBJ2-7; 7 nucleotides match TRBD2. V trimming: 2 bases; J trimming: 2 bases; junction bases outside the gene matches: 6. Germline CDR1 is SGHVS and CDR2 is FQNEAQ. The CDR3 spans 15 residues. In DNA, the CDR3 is TGTGCCAGCAGCTTACGCGGGAGCGGAACCTACGAGCAGTACTTC. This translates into CASSLRGSGTYEQYF.

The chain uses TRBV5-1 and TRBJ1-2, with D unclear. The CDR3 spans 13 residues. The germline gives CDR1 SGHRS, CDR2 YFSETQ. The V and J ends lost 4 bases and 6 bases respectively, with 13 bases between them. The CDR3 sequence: CASSPSGGDGYTF. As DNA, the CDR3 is TGCGCCAGCAGCCCCAGCGGTGGAGATGGCTACACCTTC.

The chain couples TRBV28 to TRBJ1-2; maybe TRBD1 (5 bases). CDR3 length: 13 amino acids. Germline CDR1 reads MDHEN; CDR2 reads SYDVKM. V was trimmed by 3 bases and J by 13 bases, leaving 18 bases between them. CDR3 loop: CASSLGGAYQGTF. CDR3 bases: TGTGCCAGCAGTTTGGGGGGTGCTTATCAGGGCACCTTC.

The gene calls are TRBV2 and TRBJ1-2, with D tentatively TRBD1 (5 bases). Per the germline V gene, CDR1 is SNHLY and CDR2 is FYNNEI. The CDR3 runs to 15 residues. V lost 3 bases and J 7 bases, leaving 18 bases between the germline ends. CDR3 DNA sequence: TGTGCCAGCAGTGAGCTTGGAGGGGACTGGGGTGGCTACACCTTC. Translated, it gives CASSELGGDWGGYTF.

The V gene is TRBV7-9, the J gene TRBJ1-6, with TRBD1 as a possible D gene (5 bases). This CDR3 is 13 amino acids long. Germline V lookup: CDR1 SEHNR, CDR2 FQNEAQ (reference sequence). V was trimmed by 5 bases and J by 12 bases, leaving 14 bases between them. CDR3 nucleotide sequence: TGTGCCAGCAGCCCGGGACTCCGTGGACCCCTCCACTTT. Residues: CASSPGLRGPLHF.

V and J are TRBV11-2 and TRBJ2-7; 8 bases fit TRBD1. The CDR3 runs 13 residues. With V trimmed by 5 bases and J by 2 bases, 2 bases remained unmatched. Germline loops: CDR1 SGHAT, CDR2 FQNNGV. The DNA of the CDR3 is TGTGCCAGCAGCGCGACAGGGGCCTACGAGCAGTACTTC. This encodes CASSATGAYEQYF.

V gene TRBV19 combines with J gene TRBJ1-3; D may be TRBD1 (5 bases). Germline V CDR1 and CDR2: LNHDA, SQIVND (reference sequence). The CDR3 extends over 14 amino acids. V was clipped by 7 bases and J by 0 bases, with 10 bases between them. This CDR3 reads CASTTDSSGNTIYF. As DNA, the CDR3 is TGTGCCAGTACGACAGACTCCTCTGGAAACACCATATATTTT.

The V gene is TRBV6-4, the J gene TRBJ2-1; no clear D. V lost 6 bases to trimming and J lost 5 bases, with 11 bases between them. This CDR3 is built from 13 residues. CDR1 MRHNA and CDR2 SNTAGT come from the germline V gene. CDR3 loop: CASSYSANNEQFF. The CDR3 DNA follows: TGTGCCAGCAGCTACTCTGCAAACAATGAGCAGTTCTTC.